These 20 T cell receptor beta chains share one sample of origin, sequenced in a study of T cell repertoires in cytomegalovirus infection (dated by TCRdb to between 2018 and 2020). Sequencing used an Illumina HiSeq 1500. TCRdb's own reprocessing of the public reads used fastp at Q25 and MiXCR and kept productive beta chains. Rows with one shared CDR3 protein collapse into an entry with the most common genes and DNA. Here the sample has about 140,000 distinct CDR3 sequences; roughly 6% occur a single time. 18% of the sample rests with the top ten. The specimen sequenced was PBMCs. The origin of the receptors is a human donor in good health (CMV status not recorded). Some clones in this sample may be carry-over from other donors' samples.

This clonotype has more than one count but fewer than ten. The chain employs TRBV25-1 and TRBJ1-2; D might be TRBD1 (5 bases). CDR1 and CDR2 (germline): MGHDK, SYGVNS. V gave up 1 base and J gave up 5 bases, with 14 bases separating them. This CDR3 spans 15 amino acids. The CDR3 protein is CASSEWSGKRYGYTF. DNA of the CDR3: TGTGCCAGCAGTGAATGGTCAGGGAAGAGGTATGGCTACACCTTC.

The chain employs TRBV28 and TRBJ2-7; D remains ambiguous. V dropped 6 bases and J dropped 7 bases, with 10 bases sitting between them. The CDR3 length is 11 residues. The V gene's germline CDR1 is MDHEN and CDR2 SYDVKM. The CDR3 sequence: CASSRRREQYF. CDR3 DNA sequence: TGTGCCAGCAGCCGTCGGCGGGAGCAGTACTTC.

This clonotype has a count of ten or more. The CDR3 loop is CSATDITQDTGELFF. The CDR3 DNA sequence: TGCAGTGCTACTGACATCACACAGGACACCGGGGAGCTGTTTTTT. The gene calls are TRBV20-1 and TRBJ2-2, with TRBD1 as a possible D gene (5 bases). Trimming left V 4 bases short and J 3 bases short, with 15 bases between. Germline loops: CDR1 DFQATT, CDR2 SNEGSKA (reference sequence). The CDR3 spans 15 residues.

This clonotype was observed many times. CDR3: CASSTAGGAYNEQFF. CDR3 DNA: TGTGCCAGCAGCACAGCGGGGGGGGCCTACAATGAGCAGTTCTTC. The gene calls are TRBV7-2 and TRBJ2-1, with 10 bases that match TRBD2. CDR1 and CDR2 from the germline V gene are SGHTA and FQGNSA. The V and J ends lost 5 bases and 2 bases, in that order; junction bases with no gene match: 3. The CDR3 runs to 15 residues. Drawing the rest from reference TRBV7-2 and TRBJ2-1, the complete variable domain is GAGVSQSPSNKVTEKGKDVELRCDPISGHTALYWYRQSLGQGLEFLIYFQGNSAPDKSGLPSDRFSAERTGGSVSTLTIQRTQQEDSAVYLCASSTAGGAYNEQFFGPGTRLTVL.

This clonotype was found many times. This chain uses TRBV12-3 or TRBV12-4 with TRBJ1-4, with no clear D. V was cut by 2 bases and J by 10 bases, with 5 bases left in between. The CDR3 spans 11 residues. In DNA, the CDR3 is TGTGCCAGCAGTTTACAACGAAAACTGTTTTTT. Residues: CASSLQRKLFF.

This clonotype was recorded many times. The V call is TRBV6-2 or TRBV6-3, the J call TRBJ2-7; D may be TRBD1 (5 bases). The germline V gene has CDR1 MNHEY and CDR2 SVGEGT. Trimming removed 6 bases from V and 6 bases from J, with 15 bases in between. This CDR3 has 13 amino acids. CDR3 in amino acids: CASRPEDISEQYF. The CDR3 nucleotides are TGTGCCAGCAGACCCGAGGACATCAGCGAGCAGTACTTC.

This clonotype was seen at least ten times. The chain combines TRBV7-2 with TRBJ2-5; no clear D gene. The CDR3 has 13 residues. The germline V gene encodes CDR1 SGHTA and CDR2 FQGNSA. Trimming removed 1 base from V and 5 bases from J, with 8 bases in between. DNA of the CDR3: TGTGCCAGCAGCTTAGGCACCCATGAGACCCAGTACTTC. Amino acids: CASSLGTHETQYF.

This clonotype was found many times. The V gene is TRBV6-5, the J gene TRBJ2-1, with D perhaps matching TRBD2 (6 bases). V lost 0 bases, J lost 6 bases, and 12 bases lay in between. The germline CDR1 and CDR2 sequences are MNHEY and SVGAGI. This CDR3 is 15 amino acids long. CDR3 region: CASSYSFRGVNEQFF. CDR3 DNA: TGTGCCAGCAGTTACTCGTTTCGCGGGGTCAATGAGCAGTTCTTC.

This chain links TRBV20-1 with TRBJ1-5; D remains unclear. This CDR3 has 13 residues. Germline V gene lookup returns CDR1 DFQATT and CDR2 SNEGSKA (reference sequence). The V gene lost 7 bases and the J gene lost 0 bases, with 10 bases spanning the gap. This CDR3 is CSGVDYSNQPQHF. The CDR3 DNA follows: TGCAGTGGGGTCGATTATAGCAATCAGCCCCAGCATTTT.

This clonotype was observed a handful of times. The chain joins TRBV5-4 to TRBJ1-1; a weak D match, TRBD1 (6 bases). The CDR3 sequence is 15 residues long. In germline, CDR1 is SGHNT, CDR2 YYREEE (reference sequence). V lost 4 bases and J 0 bases, leaving 13 bases between the germline ends. CDR3 bases: TGTGCCAGCAGCGTGGAGGGGGGCCTGAACACTGAAGCTTTCTTT. It specifies CASSVEGGLNTEAFF. The entire variable domain, with the rest obtained from reference TRBV5-4 and TRBJ1-1, is as follows: ETGVTQSPTHLIKTRGQQVTLRCSSQSGHNTVSWYQQALGQGPQFIFQYYREEENGRGNFPPRFSGLQFPNYSSELNVNALELDDSALYLCASSVEGGLNTEAFFGQGTRLTVV.

This rearrangement joins TRBV2 to TRBJ1-1; 8 bases line up with TRBD1. In germline, CDR1 is SNHLY, CDR2 FYNNEI. The V gene end was trimmed by 6 bases and the J gene end by 10 bases; junction bases not matched to a gene: 16. The CDR3 loop spans 15 amino acids. For the CDR3, the DNA is TGTGCCAGCAGCTTCCTACAGGGGGAAACGGGCCCAGCTTTCTTT. Amino acid sequence: CASSFLQGETGPAFF. Full variable domain (rest looked up from reference TRBV2 and TRBJ1-1): EPEVTQTPSHQVTQMGQEVILRCVPISNHLYFYWYRQILGQKVEFLVSFYNNEISEKSEIFDDQFSVERPDGSNFTLKIRSTKLEDSAMYFCASSFLQGETGPAFFGQGTRLTVV.

This CDR3 reads CATSSRSRTGELFF. The DNA for the CDR3 is TGTGCCACCAGCAGCCGGAGTCGGACCGGGGAGCTGTTTTTT. This sequence joins TRBV15 and TRBJ2-2; D gene ambiguous. Germline CDR1 LNHNV, CDR2 YYDKDF (reference sequence). V was pared by 3 bases and J by 5 bases, with 10 bases between. The CDR3 spans 14 residues.

This clonotype was recorded at least ten times. This chain joins TRBV12-5 and TRBJ2-7, with 7 bases aligning to TRBD1. Germline values: CDR1 LGHNT, CDR2 FRNRAP. After removal of 1 base from V and 6 bases from J, the junction contained 9 bases not matched to a gene. The CDR3 is 15 residues long. CDR3 nucleotide sequence: TGTGCTAGTGGTTTGGGGACAGGTTTTTTGGTCGAGCAGTACTTC. It translates to CASGLGTGFLVEQYF. Together with reference TRBV12-5 and TRBJ2-7, the CDR3 gives the full variable domain: DARVTQTPRHKVTEMGQEVTMRCQPILGHNTVFWYRQTMMQGLELLAYFRNRAPLDDSGMPKDRFSAEMPDATLATLKIQPSEPRDSAVYFCASGLGTGFLVEQYFGPGTRLTVT.

This clonotype was detected many times. The chain recombines TRBV15 with TRBJ1-6; unclear D gene. CDR3 length equals 15 residues. The ends were cut back, 4 bases at V and 6 bases at J, with 13 bases in the middle. The germline gives CDR1 LNHNV, CDR2 YYDKDF (reference sequence). The CDR3 protein is CATSIETSRNSPLHF. The CDR3 nucleotides read TGTGCCACCAGCATCGAGACATCACGTAATTCACCCCTCCACTTT. The full variable domain, with the rest looked up from reference TRBV15 and TRBJ1-6, is DAMVIQNPRYQVTQFGKPVTLSCSQTLNHNVMYWYQQKSSQAPKLLFHYYDKDFNNEADTPDNFQSRRPNTSFCFLDIRSPGLGDTAMYLCATSIETSRNSPLHFGNGTRLTVT.

At least ten counts were recorded for this clonotype. The gene calls are TRBV25-1 and TRBJ1-2, with 12 bases fitting TRBD1. Germline V lookup: CDR1 MGHDK, CDR2 SYGVNS. V shed 2 bases, J shed 7 bases, and the junction held 8 bases outside the gene matches. The length of the CDR3 is 16 residues. The CDR3 here is CASSEPGQGASGGYTF. The CDR3 coding sequence is TGTGCCAGCAGTGAACCGGGACAGGGGGCAAGTGGTGGCTACACCTTC.

This clonotype was seen repeatedly, ten times or more. This CDR3 reads CASSLIGGRHQPQHF. The CDR3 coding sequence is TGTGCCAGCAGTTTAATTGGGGGCCGCCATCAGCCCCAGCATTTT. The chain combines TRBV12-3 or TRBV12-4 with TRBJ1-5; tentative D call: TRBD1 (6 bases). V was pared by 2 bases and J by 5 bases, with 13 bases between. CDR3 length equals 15 residues.

This chain links TRBV19 with TRBJ1-4, with D tentatively TRBD1 (6 bases). The CDR3 is 13 amino acids. From germline, CDR1 is LNHDA and CDR2 SQIVND (reference sequence). V was pared by 6 bases and J by 7 bases, with 12 bases between. CDR3 amino acids: CASRQGLGEKLFF. CDR3 bases: TGTGCCAGTAGACAGGGTTTGGGTGAAAAACTGTTTTTT.

This clonotype was seen many times. The V call is TRBV7-2, the J call TRBJ1-2; 8 bases fit TRBD1. This CDR3 has 12 amino acids. The trim removed 5 bases at V and 7 bases at J, leaving 3 bases unmatched. Looked up from germline, CDR1 is SGHTA and CDR2 is FQGNSA. CDR3 in amino acids: CASSRTGFGYTF. CDR3 DNA sequence: TGTGCCAGCAGCCGGACAGGGTTTGGCTACACCTTC.

This clonotype was found many times. The chain combines TRBV30 with TRBJ2-1; 8 nucleotides agree with TRBD2. The germline gives CDR1 GTSNPN, CDR2 SVGIG (reference sequence). CDR3 size: 15 residues. The V and J ends lost 4 bases and 0 bases, in that order; junction bases with no gene match: 5. CDR3 bases: TGTGCCTGGACGGCGGGGGGCAGCTCCTACAATGAGCAGTTCTTC. Protein product: CAWTAGGSSYNEQFF. The full variable domain, completed using reference TRBV30 and TRBJ2-1, is SQTIHQWPATLVQPVGSPLSLECTVEGTSNPNLYWYRQAAGRGLQLLFYSVGIGQISSEVPQNLSASRPQDRQFILSSKKLLLSDSGFYLCAWTAGGSSYNEQFFGPGTRLTVL.

This clonotype came up many times. The CDR3 DNA is TGTGCCCCCTCCGGGACTAGGTTAGAGACCCAGTACTTC. This codes for CAPSGTRLETQYF. V usage is TRBV10-3 and J usage is TRBJ2-5; 8 nucleotides agree with TRBD2. Germline V gives CDR1 ENHRY, CDR2 SYGVKD. With V trimmed by 11 bases and J by 4 bases, 9 bases remained unmatched. CDR3 length: 13 amino acids.